This record concerns one T cell receptor beta chain sequence. The antigen remains undetermined. V shed 0 bases, J shed 7 bases, and the junction held 9 bases outside the gene matches. This CDR3 has 16 residues. In germline, CDR1 is SGHRS, CDR2 YFSETQ. The sample comes from a study of cytomegalovirus exposure and HLA in healthy donors. Study-wide points: Earlier analysis found most TCR beta V segments productive about 90% or about 30% of the time. In all likelihood, a cluster of highly shared sequence variants was a sequencing artifact. Most CMV-associated TCR beta chains appeared HLA-restricted in a later analysis.

Healthy donors of bone marrow made up the group. The PCR ran on 60 Vbeta and 13 Jbeta primers. The assay was immunoSEQ multiplex PCR, and TCRdb's table has in-frame clones only and misses some. The table records about 140,000 clones, around 72% of them present only once. Sequenced input: PBMCs. This sequence joins TRBV5-1 and TRBJ2-1; 8 bases fit TRBD1. This receptor was taken from a woman aged 40 to 50 in good health and CMV-seronegative. CDR3 protein: CASSLAWTGLVNEQFF. The CDR3 nucleotides are TGCGCCAGCAGCTTGGCCTGGACAGGGCTTGTGAATGAGCAGTTCTTC.